This T cell receptor (beta chain) originates from a study of OX40 agonist ivuxolimab in advanced cancers. Study-wide results and caveats: Compared with others, partial responders at 0.1-3.0 mg/kg displayed clonal expansion among the lowest.

Profiling relied on immunoSEQ multiplex PCR, and the TCRdb table lists in-frame clones only, not all of them. The sample shows 6,000 to 7,000 clones, about 80% of them seen only once. Note on this clone: Its antigen remains unknown.

The CDR3 has 16 amino acids. Per germline, CDR1 MRHNA and CDR2 SNTAGT. Trimming took 2 bases from V and 4 from J; bases not matched to a gene: 0. This sequence was found in an adult with an advanced solid tumor such as melanoma, head and neck, liver or kidney cancer. Sequenced material: CD4+ or CD8+ T cells sorted from blood, taken in a trial of the OX40 agonist ivuxolimab. V gene TRBV6-4 combines with J gene TRBJ2-3; the match to TRBD2 covers 16 bases. The CDR3 protein is CASSDGTSGGADTQYF. CDR3 bases: TGTGCCAGCAGTGACGGGACTAGCGGGGGGGCAGATACGCAGTATTTT.